This TCR beta chain emerged from a study of blood T cells in healthy people across ages. The extraction recovered at least 5 micrograms of total RNA per sample. PCR was performed a second time for roughly 7 to 11 cycles using a sample-barcoded 5' primer and a J-beta primer mix. TCRdb analysed the 5' RACE reads with MiXCR anew, one entry per CDR3 protein. This sample has 250,000 to 300,000 distinct CDR3 sequences, with roughly a quarter found just once. CDR3 length: 13 amino acids. CDR1 and CDR2 (germline): MNHEY, SMNVEV (reference sequence). Trimming left V 3 bases short and J 7 bases short, with 9 bases between.

The sequenced sample was blood. This chain connects TRBV27 to TRBJ1-4, with D maybe TRBD1 (5 bases). The TCR comes from a woman in her 70s in good health. CDR3 in DNA: TGTGCCAGCAGTTTGGGGGTGGGTGAAAAACTGTTTTTT. Translated, it gives CASSLGVGEKLFF.